Following are 28 T cell receptor beta chains from one sample sequenced in a study of T-cell memory formation after mild COVID-19. Each CDR3 protein gets one entry after TCRdb re-called the 5' RACE reads with MiXCR. In the table there are hundreds of thousands of distinct CDR3 sequences, 15% to 20% of which are singletons. Sequenced input: PBMCs or a T cell subset sorted from them (not recorded which). Receptors were obtained from a man aged 18 to 29 who had mild COVID-19 (a few samples of this study predate the infection). Cell type and time point are not known.

In its sample, this clonotype was seen once. V gene TRBV6-2 or TRBV6-3 combines with J gene TRBJ2-1; 11 nucleotides align to TRBD1. From germline, CDR1 is MNHEY and CDR2 SVGEGT. The CDR3 has 15 amino acids. J lost 7 bases, V lost 0 bases, and 2 bases had no gene match. The CDR3, as DNA: TGTGCCAGCAGTTACTCGTGGGACAGGGGGAATGAGCAGTTCTTC. Protein product: CASSYSWDRGNEQFF.

This clonotype was seen repeatedly, ten times or more. The chain joins TRBV20-1 to TRBJ1-4; possibly TRBD1 for D (6 bases). The germline V gene encodes CDR1 DFQATT and CDR2 SNEGSKA (reference sequence). V lost 0 bases and J lost 7, with 15 bases in between. The CDR3 runs 15 residues. The CDR3 here is CSARDHGGLGEKLFF. CDR3 nucleotide sequence: TGCAGTGCTAGAGATCACGGGGGCCTCGGTGAAAAACTGTTTTTT.

The J gene is TRBJ2-1, the V gene TRBV5-4, with TRBD1 identical over 11 bases. CDR3 length: 16 amino acids. Germline CDR1 reads SGHNT; CDR2 reads YYREEE (reference sequence). Unmatched junction bases numbered 9, after V lost 4 bases and J lost 6 bases. The CDR3 here is CASSQAGTGGPNEQFF. The CDR3, as DNA: TGTGCCAGCAGCCAAGCCGGGACAGGGGGTCCCAATGAGCAGTTCTTC.

This clonotype was found a few times. This chain links TRBV4-1 with TRBJ2-7; 9 positions match TRBD1. The CDR3 is 15 amino acids. Per the germline V gene, CDR1 is MGHRA and CDR2 is YSYEKL. Losses at the gene ends were 6 bases for V and 5 bases for J; bases not matched to a gene: 11. The CDR3 sequence: CASRQPGQGGNEQYF. CDR3 nucleotides: TGCGCCAGCAGACAACCGGGACAGGGAGGGAACGAGCAGTACTTC.

This rearrangement joins TRBV20-1 to TRBJ2-5; no definite D call. V lost 0 bases and J lost 5, with 19 bases in between. The CDR3 is made up of 16 amino acids. Germline V lookup: CDR1 DFQATT, CDR2 SNEGSKA (reference sequence). The CDR3 DNA is TGCAGTGCTAGAGATAGGGAAGGCTTTGGTAGGGAGACCCAGTACTTC. Residues: CSARDREGFGRETQYF.

This clonotype occurred many times. An end of the junction does not agree with germline; a read error may underlie this. This chain joins TRBV5-4 and TRBJ2-5, with 9 bases identical to TRBD1. Germline V gene lookup returns CDR1 SGHNT and CDR2 YYREEE (reference sequence). CDR3 length: 12 amino acids. CDR3 sequence reads: CASSLNRDRVFF. As DNA, the CDR3 is TGTGCCAGCAGCTTGAACCGGGACAGGGTGTTCTTC.

This clonotype has just a few counts. The chain employs TRBV24-1 and TRBJ2-3; D gene ambiguous. V was trimmed by 3 bases and J by 3 bases, leaving 9 bases between them. Germline V gene data show CDR1 as KGHDR and CDR2 as SFDVKD. CDR3 length: 14 amino acids. The CDR3 nucleotides are TGTGCCACCAGTGATCAAAGCTCGACAGATACGCAGTATTTT. Residues: CATSDQSSTDTQYF.

The V gene is TRBV14, the J gene TRBJ2-6; TRBD1 matches 12 bases. Germline V gene lookup returns CDR1 SGHDN and CDR2 FVKESK. The CDR3 consists of 17 residues. The ends lost 3 bases at V and 2 bases at J; junction bases unmatched: 2. For the CDR3, the DNA is TGTGCCAGCAGCCACCGGGACAGGGGGCCTGGGGCCAACGTCCTGACTTTC. The encoded protein is CASSHRDRGPGANVLTF. Supplemented by reference TRBV14 and TRBJ2-6, the full variable domain reads EAGVTQFPSHSVIEKGQTVTLRCDPISGHDNLYWYRRVMGKEIKFLLHFVKESKQDESGMPNNRFLAERTGGTYSTLKVQPAELEDSGVYFCASSHRDRGPGANVLTFGAGSRLTVL.

This clonotype was detected a few times. The V gene is TRBV12-3 or TRBV12-4, the J gene TRBJ2-3; D not certain. This CDR3 comprises 13 residues. The V end was cut by 10 bases, the J end by 2 bases, with 13 bases between. CDR3 amino acids: CATSLAATDTQYF. Written as DNA, the CDR3 is TGTGCCACCAGCCTCGCGGCCACAGATACGCAGTATTTT.

The table lists this clonotype with a few counts. The chain uses TRBV4-1 and TRBJ2-3; D is tentatively TRBD1 or TRBD2 (5 bases each). The CDR3 covers 12 residues. Germline assignment: CDR1 MGHRA and CDR2 YSYEKL. Trimming removed 0 bases at V and 12 bases at J, with 10 bases between. The DNA of the CDR3 is TGCGCCAGCAGCCAAGACCGGGGCCTCCAGTATTTT. Translated, it gives CASSQDRGLQYF.

There are a few counts of this clonotype. The chain recombines TRBV9 with TRBJ1-1; D possibly corresponds to TRBD1 (6 bases). Germline-derived CDR1 and CDR2 are SGDLS and YYNGEE. V lost 0 bases, J lost 7 bases, and 10 bases lay in between. The CDR3 runs to 13 residues. Written as DNA, the CDR3 is TGTGCCAGCAGCGTAGAAGGGGGGTTTGAAGCTTTCTTT. The encoded protein is CASSVEGGFEAFF.

The gene calls are TRBV5-1 and TRBJ2-1; TRBD1 agrees at 8 bases. V lost 0 bases to trimming and J lost 6 bases; unmatched junction nucleotides: 5. Germline CDR1 SGHRS, CDR2 YFSETQ. This CDR3 is 15 amino acids long. The CDR3 sequence: CASSLVAGGLNEQFF. The DNA for the CDR3 is TGCGCCAGCAGCTTGGTCGCAGGGGGCCTCAATGAGCAGTTCTTC.

This clonotype was counted at least ten times. This chain connects TRBV20-1 to TRBJ2-2; D not certain. Germline V gene sequence: CDR1 DFQATT, CDR2 SNEGSKA (reference sequence). V shed 0 bases and J shed 0 bases, with 8 bases lying between them. This CDR3 comprises 15 residues. CDR3 nucleotides: TGCAGTGCTAGAGATCCCCAATCGAACACCGGGGAGCTGTTTTTT. It is translated as CSARDPQSNTGELFF.

This clonotype was seen a few times. This chain joins TRBV7-2 and TRBJ1-4; the D is unclear. Trimming took off 0 bases at V and 8 bases at J, with 13 bases between the two ends. Germline V CDR1 and CDR2: SGHTA, FQGNSA. The CDR3 covers 15 residues. The CDR3 nucleotides read TGTGCCAGCAGCTTAGCGCACACCGCACGGGAAAAACTGTTTTTT. This gives the protein CASSLAHTAREKLFF.

This rearrangement joins TRBV10-2 to TRBJ2-1; either TRBD1 or TRBD2 may fit D (5 bases each). Germline loops: CDR1 WSHSY, CDR2 SAAADI. V was pared by 5 bases and J by 4 bases, with 9 bases between. This CDR3 region has 13 residues. CDR3 bases: TGCGCCAGCAGTTGGGACGAGTACAATGAGCAGTTCTTC. Amino acids: CASSWDEYNEQFF.

The table lists this clonotype with a few counts. This chain joins TRBV4-3 and TRBJ1-6, with D unclear. The CDR3 extends over 16 amino acids. With 0 bases removed from V and 7 bases from J, the gap between germline ends came to 13 bases. Germline V lookup: CDR1 LGHNA, CDR2 YSLEER. The DNA for the CDR3 is TGCGCCAGCAGCCAAGAGGCCTCTCCGGGGAATTCACCCCTCCACTTT. It specifies CASSQEASPGNSPLHF.

This clonotype turned up a few times. This sequence joins TRBV4-1 and TRBJ2-7; 7 bases align to TRBD1. The germline V gene has CDR1 MGHRA and CDR2 YSYEKL. This CDR3 contains 14 residues. After removal of 4 bases from V and 2 bases from J, the junction contained 5 bases not matched to a gene. CDR3 sequence: CASSPPDRTYEQYF. CDR3 bases: TGCGCCAGCAGCCCGCCGGACAGGACCTACGAGCAGTACTTC.

This clonotype has at least ten counts. The V and J genes are TRBV7-9 and TRBJ2-1; D is unresolved. Germline lookup yields CDR1 SEHNR and CDR2 FQNEAQ (reference sequence). The CDR3 extends over 11 amino acids. With 5 bases removed from V and 4 bases from J, the gap between germline ends came to 3 bases. DNA for the CDR3: TGTGCCAGCAGCAAGTACAATGAGCAGTTCTTC. Translating it yields CASSKYNEQFF.

This clonotype appeared a few times. The chain combines TRBV7-2 with TRBJ2-5; a possible D gene is TRBD2 (5 bases). Deletions cut 5 bases from V and 4 bases from J, with 14 bases between. There are 14 residues in the CDR3. Germline values: CDR1 SGHTA, CDR2 FQGNSA. The CDR3 sequence is CASSPSRAGETQYF. CDR3 bases: TGTGCCAGCAGCCCCTCGCGGGCAGGAGAGACCCAGTACTTC.

The chain joins TRBV7-2 to TRBJ1-3; D gene ambiguous. The CDR3 is made up of 16 amino acids. V was clipped by 1 base and J by 0 bases, with 10 bases between them. Per the germline V gene, CDR1 is SGHTA and CDR2 is FQGNSA. CDR3 coding DNA: TGTGCCAGCAGCTTAGTATCCCCAGACTCTGGAAACACCATATATTTT. Protein: CASSLVSPDSGNTIYF.

Concerning this clonotype itself: No conserved phenylalanine or tryptophan ends this CDR3, so it is likely a read error. V and J are TRBV20-1 and TRBJ1-1, with 9 bases identical to TRBD1. V lost 6 bases to trimming and J lost 6 bases; unmatched junction nucleotides: 8. This CDR3 is 13 amino acids long. CDR1 DFQATT and CDR2 SNEGSKA come from the germline V gene (reference sequence). For the CDR3, the DNA is TGCAGTGCGGAAACAGGGGGCCACCCTGAAGCTTTCCTT. Residues: CSAETGGHPEAFL.

The chain couples TRBV20-1 to TRBJ1-2, with 8 nucleotides matching TRBD1. The CDR3 is 12 amino acids. The germline V gene encodes CDR1 DFQATT and CDR2 SNEGSKA (reference sequence). V shed 6 bases and J 6 bases; nucleotides not matched to a gene: 6. The CDR3 here is CSAPTGGHGYTF. The CDR3 DNA sequence: TGCAGTGCACCAACAGGGGGGCATGGCTACACCTTC.

This clonotype came up a few times. The chain employs TRBV5-1 and TRBJ2-7; D is perhaps TRBD1 (6 bases). Germline values: CDR1 SGHRS, CDR2 YFSETQ. Trimming left V 3 bases short and J 3 bases short, with 13 bases between. This CDR3 region has 14 residues. Here the CDR3 reads CASSCAGQRYEQYV. CDR3 sequence (DNA): TGCGCCAGCAGCTGCGCCGGACAGCGCTACGAGCAGTACGTC.

The gene calls are TRBV6-1 and TRBJ2-7; tentatively, D is TRBD1 (5 bases). The CDR3 spans 17 residues. V lost 3 bases to trimming and J lost 3 bases, with 21 bases between them. Germline-derived CDR1 and CDR2 are MNHNS and SASEGT. The CDR3, as DNA: TGTGCCAGCAGTGAGACGACAGCTACCAACGGATTCTACGAGCAGTACGTC. This translates into CASSETTATNGFYEQYV.

The genes are TRBV7-3 and TRBJ2-3; TRBD2 is a possible D gene (6 bases). CDR3 length equals 16 residues. Germline V gene data show CDR1 as SGHTA and CDR2 as FQGTGA. Trimming took 0 bases from V and 0 from J, leaving 10 bases between them. Here the CDR3 reads CASSLTYGGSTDTQYF. CDR3 coding DNA: TGTGCCAGCAGCTTAACCTACGGGGGTAGCACAGATACGCAGTATTTT.

This clonotype was recorded a few times. The chain recombines TRBV4-2 with TRBJ2-7, with D perhaps matching TRBD2 (5 bases). Trimming removed 6 bases at V and 0 bases at J, with 18 bases between. CDR1 LGHNA and CDR2 YNFKEQ come from the germline V gene. The CDR3 spans 16 residues. The CDR3 here is CASSPHAEESSYEQYF. CDR3 sequence (DNA): TGTGCCAGCAGTCCTCATGCGGAGGAGAGCTCCTACGAGCAGTACTTC.

This clonotype was counted between two and nine times. This chain joins TRBV6-5 and TRBJ2-7, with D tentatively TRBD1 or TRBD2 (5 bases each). This CDR3 is built from 16 residues. Germline V gene lookup returns CDR1 MNHEY and CDR2 SVGAGI. V was cut by 0 bases and J by 5 bases, with 17 bases left in between. In DNA, the CDR3 is TGTGCCAGCAGTTACTCACCCACGGGACCCGGGGACGAGCAGTACTTC. Protein product: CASSYSPTGPGDEQYF.

CDR3 nucleotide sequence: TGTGCCAGCAGCTTACGACCTTTGCGGGGGGCCTCTGGGGCCAACGTCCTGACTTTC. This translates into CASSLRPLRGASGANVLTF. The chain links TRBV7-3 to TRBJ2-6; 8 nucleotides match TRBD2. The CDR3 sequence is 19 residues long. V trimming: 2 bases; J trimming: 0 bases; junction bases outside the gene matches: 9. CDR1 and CDR2 from the germline V gene are SGHTA and FQGTGA.